This T cell receptor (beta chain) was profiled in a study of cytomegalovirus exposure and HLA in healthy donors. In the PCR, 60 Vbeta and 13 Jbeta primers were used. TCRdb's table, derived via immunoSEQ multiplex PCR, lists solely in-frame clones and lacks some. The data contain 140,000 to 150,000 clones, roughly 80% of them seen just once; the ten biggest clones take up approximately 13%. Germline CDR1 SGHTA, CDR2 FQGNSA. Unmatched junction bases numbered 6, after V lost 5 bases and J lost 5 bases. The CDR3 has 14 residues. The TCR was taken from a middle-aged man in good health and CMV-seropositive. The source material was PBMCs. The V gene is TRBV7-2, the J gene TRBJ2-5, with TRBD2 matching 9 bases. CDR3 in amino acids: CASSLGTSRETQYF. The CDR3 nucleotides are TGTGCCAGCAGCCTAGGGACTAGCAGGGAGACCCAGTACTTC.